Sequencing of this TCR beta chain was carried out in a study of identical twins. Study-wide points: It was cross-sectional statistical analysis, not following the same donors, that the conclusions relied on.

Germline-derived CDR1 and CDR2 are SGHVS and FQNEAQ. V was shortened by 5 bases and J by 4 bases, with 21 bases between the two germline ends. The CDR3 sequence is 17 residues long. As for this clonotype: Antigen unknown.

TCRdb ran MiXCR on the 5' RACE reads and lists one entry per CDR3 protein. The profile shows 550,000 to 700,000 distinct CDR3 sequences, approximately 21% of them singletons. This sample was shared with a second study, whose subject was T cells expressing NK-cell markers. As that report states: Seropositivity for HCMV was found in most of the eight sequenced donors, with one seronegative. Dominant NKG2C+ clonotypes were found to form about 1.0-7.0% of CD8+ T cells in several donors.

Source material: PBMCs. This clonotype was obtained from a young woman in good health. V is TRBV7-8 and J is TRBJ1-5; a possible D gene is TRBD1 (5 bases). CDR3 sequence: CASSLAGSWGRNQPQHF. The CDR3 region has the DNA TGTGCCAGCAGCCTCGCAGGGTCGTGGGGCAGGAATCAGCCCCAGCATTTT.